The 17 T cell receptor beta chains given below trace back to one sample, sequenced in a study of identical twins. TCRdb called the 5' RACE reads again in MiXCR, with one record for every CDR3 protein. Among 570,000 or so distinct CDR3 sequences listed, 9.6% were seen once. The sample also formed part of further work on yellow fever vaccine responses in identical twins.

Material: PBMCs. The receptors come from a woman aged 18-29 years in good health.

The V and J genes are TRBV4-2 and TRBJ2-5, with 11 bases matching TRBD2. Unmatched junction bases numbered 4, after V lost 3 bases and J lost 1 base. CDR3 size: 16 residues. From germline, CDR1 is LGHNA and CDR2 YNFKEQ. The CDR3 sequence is CASSQRTSGFQETQYF. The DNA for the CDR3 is TGTGCCAGCAGCCAGCGGACTAGCGGGTTCCAAGAGACCCAGTACTTC.

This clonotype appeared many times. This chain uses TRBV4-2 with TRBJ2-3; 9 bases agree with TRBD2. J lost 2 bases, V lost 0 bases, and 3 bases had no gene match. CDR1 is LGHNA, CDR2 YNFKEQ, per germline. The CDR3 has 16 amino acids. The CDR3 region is CASSQEGGRATDTQYF. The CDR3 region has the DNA TGTGCCAGCAGCCAAGAGGGCGGGAGGGCCACAGATACGCAGTATTTT.

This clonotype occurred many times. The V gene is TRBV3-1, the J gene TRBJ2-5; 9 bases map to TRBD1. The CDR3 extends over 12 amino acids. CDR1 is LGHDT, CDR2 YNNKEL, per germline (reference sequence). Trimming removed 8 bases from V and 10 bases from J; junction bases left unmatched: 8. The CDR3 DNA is TGTGCCAGCTGGGGGACAGGGAAGGGCCAGTACTTC. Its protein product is CASWGTGKGQYF.

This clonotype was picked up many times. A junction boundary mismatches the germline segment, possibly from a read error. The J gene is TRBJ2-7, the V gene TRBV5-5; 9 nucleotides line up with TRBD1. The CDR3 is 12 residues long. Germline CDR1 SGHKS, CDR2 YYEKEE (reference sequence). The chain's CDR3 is CASSMGQGKEHF. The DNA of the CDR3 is TGTGCCAGCAGCATGGGACAGGGTAAAGAGCACTTC.

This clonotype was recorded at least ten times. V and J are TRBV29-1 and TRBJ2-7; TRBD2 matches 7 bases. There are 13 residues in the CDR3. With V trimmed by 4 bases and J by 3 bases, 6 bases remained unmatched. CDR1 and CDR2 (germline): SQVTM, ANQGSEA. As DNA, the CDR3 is TGCAGCGTTGTTGGGGGGGACCTCTACGAGCAGTACTTC. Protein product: CSVVGGDLYEQYF.

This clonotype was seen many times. The CDR3 region has the DNA TGTGCCAGCAGCGCAGGGAGGTCAGATACGCAGTATTTT. Protein: CASSAGRSDTQYF. The V gene is TRBV7-6, the J gene TRBJ2-3, with D maybe TRBD2 (6 bases). Trimming took 5 bases from V and 4 from J, leaving 10 bases between them. The CDR3 extends over 13 amino acids. Per germline, CDR1 SGHVS and CDR2 FNYEAQ.

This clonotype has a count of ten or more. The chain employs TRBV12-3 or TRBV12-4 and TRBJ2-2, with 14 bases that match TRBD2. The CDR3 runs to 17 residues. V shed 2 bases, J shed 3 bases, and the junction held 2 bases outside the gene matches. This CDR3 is CASSLTGLAGDTGELFF. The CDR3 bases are TGTGCCAGCAGTTTAACGGGACTAGCGGGGGACACCGGGGAGCTGTTTTTT.

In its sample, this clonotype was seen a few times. The chain's CDR3 is CASSSRGVATEAFF. Here the CDR3 DNA reads TGTGCCAGCAGTAGTCGAGGGGTGGCCACTGAAGCTTTCTTT. The chain links TRBV2 to TRBJ1-1; TRBD1 is a possible D gene (5 bases). From germline, CDR1 is SNHLY and CDR2 FYNNEI. CDR3 length: 14 residues. V was pared by 5 bases and J by 4 bases, with 14 bases between.

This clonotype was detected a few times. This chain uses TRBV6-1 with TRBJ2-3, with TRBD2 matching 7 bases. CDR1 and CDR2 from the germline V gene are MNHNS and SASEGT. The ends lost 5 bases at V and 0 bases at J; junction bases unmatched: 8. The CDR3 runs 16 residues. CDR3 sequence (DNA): TGTGCCAGCAGTATGAGCGGGCGGGGGAGCACAGATACGCAGTATTTT. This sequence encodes CASSMSGRGSTDTQYF.

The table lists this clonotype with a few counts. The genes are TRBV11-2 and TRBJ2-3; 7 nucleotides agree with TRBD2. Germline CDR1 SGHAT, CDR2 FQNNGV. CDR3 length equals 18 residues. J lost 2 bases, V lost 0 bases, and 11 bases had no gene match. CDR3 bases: TGTGCCAGCAGCTTAGATCGAGATCAGCGGGACCCCACAGATACGCAGTATTTT. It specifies CASSLDRDQRDPTDTQYF.

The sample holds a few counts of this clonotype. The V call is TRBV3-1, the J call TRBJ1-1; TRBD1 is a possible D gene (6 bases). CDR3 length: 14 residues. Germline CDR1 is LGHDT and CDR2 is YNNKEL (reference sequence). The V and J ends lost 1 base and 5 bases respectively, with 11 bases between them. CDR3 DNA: TGTGCCAGCAGCCAAGTTACAGGGTTAACTGAAGCTTTCTTT. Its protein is CASSQVTGLTEAFF.

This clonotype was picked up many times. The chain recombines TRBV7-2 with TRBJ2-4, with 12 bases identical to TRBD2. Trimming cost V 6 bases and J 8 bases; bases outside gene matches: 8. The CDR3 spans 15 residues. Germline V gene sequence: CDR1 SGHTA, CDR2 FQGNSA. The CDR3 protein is CASSSPSGGAYIQYF. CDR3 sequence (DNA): TGTGCCAGCAGTTCACCTAGCGGGGGGGCATACATTCAGTACTTC. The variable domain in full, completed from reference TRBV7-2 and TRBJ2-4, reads GAGVSQSPSNKVTEKGKDVELRCDPISGHTALYWYRQSLGQGLEFLIYFQGNSAPDKSGLPSDRFSAERTGGSVSTLTIQRTQQEDSAVYLCASSSPSGGAYIQYFGAGTRLSVL.

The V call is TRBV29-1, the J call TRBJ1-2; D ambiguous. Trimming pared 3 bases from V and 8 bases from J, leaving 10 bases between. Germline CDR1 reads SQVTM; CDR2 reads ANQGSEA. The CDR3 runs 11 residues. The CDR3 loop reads CSVDTNKGYTF. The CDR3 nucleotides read TGCAGCGTTGACACCAATAAGGGCTACACCTTC.

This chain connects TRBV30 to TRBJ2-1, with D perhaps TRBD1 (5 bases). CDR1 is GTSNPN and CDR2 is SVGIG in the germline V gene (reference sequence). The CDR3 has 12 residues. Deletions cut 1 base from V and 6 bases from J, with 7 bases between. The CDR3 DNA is TGTGCCTGGAGTGGACAGCCCAATGAGCAGTTCTTC. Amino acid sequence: CAWSGQPNEQFF.

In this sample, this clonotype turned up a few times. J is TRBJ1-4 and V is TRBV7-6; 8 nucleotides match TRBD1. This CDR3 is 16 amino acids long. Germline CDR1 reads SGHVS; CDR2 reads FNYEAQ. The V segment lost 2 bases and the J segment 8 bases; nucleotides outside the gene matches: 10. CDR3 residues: CASSLRPGQVEEKLFF. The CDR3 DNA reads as TGTGCCAGCAGCTTAAGACCGGGACAGGTAGAAGAAAAACTGTTTTTT.

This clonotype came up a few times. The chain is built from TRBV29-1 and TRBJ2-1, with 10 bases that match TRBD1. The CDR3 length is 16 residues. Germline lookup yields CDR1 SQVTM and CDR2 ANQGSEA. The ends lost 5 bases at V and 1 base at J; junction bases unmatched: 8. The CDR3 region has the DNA TGCAGCGTTACCGGGACAGGGGCATTATCCTACAATGAGCAGTTCTTC. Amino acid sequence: CSVTGTGALSYNEQFF.

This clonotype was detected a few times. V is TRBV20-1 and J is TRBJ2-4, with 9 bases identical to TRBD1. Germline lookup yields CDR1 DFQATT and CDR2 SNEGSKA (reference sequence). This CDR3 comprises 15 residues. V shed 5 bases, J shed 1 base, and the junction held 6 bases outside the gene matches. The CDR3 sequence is CSAPKQGAAKNIQYF. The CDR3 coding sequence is TGCAGTGCTCCTAAACAGGGGGCGGCCAAAAACATTCAGTACTTC.